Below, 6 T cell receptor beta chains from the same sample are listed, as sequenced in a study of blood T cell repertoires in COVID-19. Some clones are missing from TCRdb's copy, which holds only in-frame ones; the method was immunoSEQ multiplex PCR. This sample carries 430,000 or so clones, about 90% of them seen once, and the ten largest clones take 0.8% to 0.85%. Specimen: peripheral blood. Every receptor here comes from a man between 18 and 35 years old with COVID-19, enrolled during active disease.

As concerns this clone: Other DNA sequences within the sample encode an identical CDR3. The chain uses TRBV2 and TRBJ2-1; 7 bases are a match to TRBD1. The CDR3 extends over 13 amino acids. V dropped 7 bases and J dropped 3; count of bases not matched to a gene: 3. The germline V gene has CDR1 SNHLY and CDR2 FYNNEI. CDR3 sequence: CASKDRVYNEQFF. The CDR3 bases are TGTGCCAGCAAAGACAGGGTCTACAATGAGCAGTTCTTC.

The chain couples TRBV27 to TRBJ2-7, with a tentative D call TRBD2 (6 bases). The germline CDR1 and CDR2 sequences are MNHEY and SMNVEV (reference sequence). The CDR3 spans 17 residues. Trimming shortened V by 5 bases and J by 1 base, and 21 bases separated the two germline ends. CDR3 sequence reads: CASSPRTAGRRSYEQYF. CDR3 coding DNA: TGTGCCAGCAGTCCAAGGACGGCAGGGAGGAGGTCCTACGAGCAGTACTTC.

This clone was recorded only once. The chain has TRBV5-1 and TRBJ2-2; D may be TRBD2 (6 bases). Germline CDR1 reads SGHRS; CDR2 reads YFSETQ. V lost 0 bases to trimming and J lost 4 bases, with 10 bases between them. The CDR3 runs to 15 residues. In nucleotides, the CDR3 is TGCGCCAGCAGCTTGGCCACGGGAGCCACCGGGGAGCTGTTTTTT. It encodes CASSLATGATGELFF. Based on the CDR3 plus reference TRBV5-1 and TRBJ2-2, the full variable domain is KAGVTQTPRYLIKTRGQQVTLSCSPISGHRSVSWYQQTPGQGLQFLFEYFSETQRNKGNFPGRFSGRQFSNSRSEMNVSTLELGDSALYLCASSLATGATGELFFGEGSRLTVL.

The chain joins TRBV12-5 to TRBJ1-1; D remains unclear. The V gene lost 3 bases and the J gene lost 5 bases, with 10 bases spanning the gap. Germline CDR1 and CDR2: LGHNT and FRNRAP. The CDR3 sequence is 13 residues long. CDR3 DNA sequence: TGTGCTAGTGGTTTCGAGGCGGGGACTGAAGCTTTCTTT. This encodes CASGFEAGTEAFF.

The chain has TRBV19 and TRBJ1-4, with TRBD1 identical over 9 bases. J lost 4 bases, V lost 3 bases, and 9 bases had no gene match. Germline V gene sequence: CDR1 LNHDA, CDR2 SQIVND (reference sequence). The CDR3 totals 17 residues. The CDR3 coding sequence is TGTGCCAGTAGTATCATAGGACAGGGGCCACTTAATGAAAAACTGTTTTTT. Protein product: CASSIIGQGPLNEKLFF.

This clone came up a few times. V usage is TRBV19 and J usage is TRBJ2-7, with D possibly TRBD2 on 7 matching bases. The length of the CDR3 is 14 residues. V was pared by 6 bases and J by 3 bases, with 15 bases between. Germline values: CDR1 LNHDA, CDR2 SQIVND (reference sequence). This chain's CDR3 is CASSQGGGSYEQYF. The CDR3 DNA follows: TGTGCCAGTAGCCAGGGCGGGGGCAGCTACGAGCAGTACTTC.